The present T cell receptor (beta chain) was sequenced within a study of OX40 agonist ivuxolimab in advanced cancers. Regarding the study in general: Ivuxolimab was a fully human IgG2 agonistic monoclonal antibody targeting the costimulatory receptor OX40 (CD134). Intravenous ivuxolimab was administered to patients every 2 weeks at six dose levels: 0.01, 0.1, 0.3, 1.5, 3 and 10 mg/kg. Among the approximately 50 dose-escalation patients, about 20 had hepatocellular carcinoma, roughly 15 melanoma, 9 renal cell carcinoma and 9 head and neck cancer. A male proportion of about 79% and a mean age of 60 years, ranging from about 23 to 90, were recorded for the dose-escalation cohort. Patients were allowed to have had prior anti-PD-1, anti-PD-L1 or anti-CTLA-4 therapy, and approximately 40% of the dose-escalation patients had previously received checkpoint inhibitors. Partial responses were achieved by three dose-escalation patients, of whom one had hepatocellular carcinoma and two had cutaneous melanoma. The purpose of peripheral TCRbeta sequencing was to test whether ivuxolimab changed TCR sequence diversity and led to clonal T-cell expansion. The paper describes the monotherapy dose-escalation part (N of about 52 patients) of the phase I trial of ivuxolimab. The study at large found these results: After ivuxolimab, CD8+ T cells had more expanded clones than CD4+ T cells on average. In the 0.1-3.0 mg/kg groups, partial responders were among the patients with the lowest normalized peripheral clonal expansion, particularly in CD8+ T cells. Low levels of normalized T-cell clonal expansion were also seen in some nonresponding patients. Clonal expansion of both CD4+ and CD8+ blood T cells was observed from baseline to week 6 at doses 0.1 to 3.0 mg/kg. The antigen specificity of the clonally expanded peripheral T cells was not determined.

A distance of 11 bases separates the germline ends of V and J, which lose 2 bases and 4 bases respectively. The CDR1 and CDR2 encoded by the germline V gene (reference sequence) are LNHDA and SQIVND. The CDR3 runs 14 amino acids, cysteine and phenylalanine included. Kept here is only the CDR3 DNA, which spans 42 bases and is read in frame from base 1. This clone came up once. No antigen is known for it. It has no much larger one-base neighbor in the sample; base qualities were not kept. The trial excluded patients who had a history of autoimmune disease or who were on systemic immunosuppression. Peripheral blood for TCR sequencing was collected from all dose cohorts at baseline, on cycle 4 day 1, and on cycle 7 day 1. The samples were taken from a phase I, first-in-human, multicenter, open-label dose-escalation trial of ivuxolimab. Adults with locally advanced or metastatic melanoma, renal cell carcinoma, hepatocellular carcinoma or head and neck squamous cell carcinoma were enrolled in the trial. CD4+ and CD8+ T cells were sorted separately from peripheral blood before TCR sequencing.

To sequence the TCRbeta CDR3 region, genomic DNA was isolated from the sorted cells. The immunoSEQ Assay was used to sequence the TCRbeta CDR3 regions. This immuneACCESS table, as held by TCRdb, lists in-frame sequences with V and J called but not all clones. Of the missing ones, under half trace to an unresolved V gene in checked studies; the others have no known cause. Recorded for this sample are some 94,000 clones; around 96% of them occurred a single time. The top ten constitute around 2% of the sample. The TCR sequence derives from an adult with an advanced solid tumor such as melanoma, head and neck, liver or kidney cancer. The sequence is built from TRBV19 and TRBJ1-2; TRBD1 is possibly the D segment (5 matching bases). The starting material was CD4+ or CD8+ T cells sorted from blood, obtained in a trial of the OX40 agonist ivuxolimab. For the CDR3, the sequence is CASSISGAVYGYTF. The DNA reads TGTGCCAGTAGTATATCCGGGGCCGTCTATGGCTACACCTTC.